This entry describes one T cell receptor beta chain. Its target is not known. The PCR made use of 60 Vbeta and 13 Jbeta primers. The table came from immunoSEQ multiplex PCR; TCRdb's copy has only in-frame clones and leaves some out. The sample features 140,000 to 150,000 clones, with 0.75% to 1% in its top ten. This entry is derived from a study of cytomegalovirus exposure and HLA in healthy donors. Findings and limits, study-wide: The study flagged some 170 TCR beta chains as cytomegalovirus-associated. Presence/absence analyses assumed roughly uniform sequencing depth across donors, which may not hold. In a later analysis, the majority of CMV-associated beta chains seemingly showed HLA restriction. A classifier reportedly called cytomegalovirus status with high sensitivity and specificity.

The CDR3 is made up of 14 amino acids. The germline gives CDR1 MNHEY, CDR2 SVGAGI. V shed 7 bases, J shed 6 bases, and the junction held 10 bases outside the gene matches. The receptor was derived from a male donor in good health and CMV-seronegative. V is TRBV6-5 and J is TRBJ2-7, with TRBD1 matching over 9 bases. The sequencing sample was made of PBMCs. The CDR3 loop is CASMTGTGMVEQYF. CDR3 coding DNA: TGTGCCAGCATGACTGGGACAGGGATGGTCGAGCAGTACTTC.